This TCR beta chain was identified during a study of shared clonotypes between healthy human individuals. General study findings and limits: Around 5% was the fraction of naive CD4 clonotypes found shared across four donors.

In the case of this clone: The antigen is not known.

CDR1 is MDHEN and CDR2 is SYDVKM in the germline V gene. The CDR3 has 18 residues. Deletions cut 1 base from V and 4 bases from J, with 21 bases between. The input for sorted-subset replicate PCRs was roughly 180 ng DNA, tens of thousands of T cell genomes. TCRdb's copy holds only in-frame clones and misses some; the assay was immunoSEQ multiplex PCR. The repertoire holds about 700,000 clones, with 92% as singletons. In the naive CD8 group, cells lacked CD45RO and were positively selected for CCR7, so terminally differentiated effector memory CD45RA+ cells were left out. The sample taken for sequencing was naive CD8+ T cells sorted from blood. The clonotype was recovered from a young man in good health. The rearrangement links TRBV28 to TRBJ2-3, with D perhaps matching TRBD1 or TRBD2 (5 bases each). CDR3 coding DNA: TGTGCCAGCAGTTTATCGACTCACGAGGGACGCTTCGCAGATACGCAGTATTTT. It specifies CASSLSTHEGRFADTQYF.